A single sample gave rise to the 5 T cell receptor beta chains below, sequenced in a study of OX40 agonist ivuxolimab in advanced cancers. Profiling relied on immunoSEQ multiplex PCR, and the TCRdb table lists in-frame clones only, not all of them. The sample has about 41,000 clones, 70% to 90% seen once; the top ten hold roughly 0.58%. The material sequenced was CD4+ or CD8+ T cells sorted from blood, taken in a trial of the OX40 agonist ivuxolimab. The receptors were sampled from an adult with an advanced solid tumor such as melanoma, head and neck, liver or kidney cancer.

The V and J genes are TRBV7-2 and TRBJ2-7, with 8 positions matching TRBD2. Looked up from germline, CDR1 is SGHTA and CDR2 is FQGNSA. Unmatched junction bases numbered 3, after V lost 1 base and J lost 4 bases. There are 14 residues in the CDR3. DNA of the CDR3: TGTGCCAGCAGCTTAGTTGCGGGGGGTTACGAGCAGTACTTC. As protein: CASSLVAGGYEQYF.

This clone occurred once. V is TRBV5-1 and J is TRBJ2-1, with TRBD2 matching over 12 bases. V was clipped by 3 bases and J by 11 bases; unmatched bases: 15. The CDR3 has 17 residues. The germline gives CDR1 SGHRS, CDR2 YFSETQ. The CDR3 DNA is TGCGCCAGCAGCTCCACCTCTAGCGGGGGGGCCAGGGGTAAGCAGTTCTTC. It is translated as CASSSTSSGGARGKQFF.

This clone was picked up one time. The rearrangement links TRBV9 to TRBJ2-5; D call uncertain. The CDR3 is made up of 14 amino acids. Germline V gene sequence: CDR1 SGDLS, CDR2 YYNGEE. Trimming shortened V by 4 bases and J by 1 base, and 11 bases separated the two germline ends. The CDR3 here is CASSIGPIQETQYF. CDR3 sequence (DNA): TGTGCCAGCAGCATCGGCCCCATCCAAGAGACCCAGTACTTC.

Only one count was recorded for this clone. J is TRBJ2-5 and V is TRBV7-2, with D unresolved. V was shortened by 2 bases and J by 0 bases, with 7 bases between the two germline ends. CDR1 SGHTA and CDR2 FQGNSA come from the germline V gene. The CDR3 spans 14 residues. CDR3 protein: CASSLLGNQETQYF. As DNA, the CDR3 is TGTGCCAGCAGCTTACTAGGGAACCAAGAGACCCAGTACTTC.

This clone was seen just once. The CDR3 here is CASSVAGTGGTGELFF. CDR3 DNA sequence: TGTGCCAGCAGCGTCGCCGGGACAGGGGGCACCGGGGAGCTGTTTTTT. The J gene is TRBJ2-2, the V gene TRBV9, with 11 bases matching TRBD1. The germline V gene encodes CDR1 SGDLS and CDR2 YYNGEE. V was pared by 2 bases and J by 4 bases, with 4 bases of the junction left unmatched. The CDR3 covers 16 residues.